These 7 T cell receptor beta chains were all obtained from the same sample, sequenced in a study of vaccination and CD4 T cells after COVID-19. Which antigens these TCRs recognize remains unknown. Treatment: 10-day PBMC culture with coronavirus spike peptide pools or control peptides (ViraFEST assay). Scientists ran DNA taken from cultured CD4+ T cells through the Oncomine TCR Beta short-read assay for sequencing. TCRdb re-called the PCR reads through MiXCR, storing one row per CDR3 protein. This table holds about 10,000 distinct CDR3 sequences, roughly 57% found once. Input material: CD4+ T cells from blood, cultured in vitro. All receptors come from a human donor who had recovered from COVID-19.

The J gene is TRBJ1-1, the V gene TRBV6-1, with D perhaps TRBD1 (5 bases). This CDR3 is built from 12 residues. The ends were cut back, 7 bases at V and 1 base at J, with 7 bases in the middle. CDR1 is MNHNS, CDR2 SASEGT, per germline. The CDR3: CASKGTNTEAFF. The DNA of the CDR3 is TGTGCCAGCAAAGGGACGAACACTGAAGCTTTCTTT.

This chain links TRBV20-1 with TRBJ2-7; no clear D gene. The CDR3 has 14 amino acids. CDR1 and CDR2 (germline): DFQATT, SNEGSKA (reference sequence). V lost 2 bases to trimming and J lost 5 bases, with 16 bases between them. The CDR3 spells CSARKRAHPNEQYF. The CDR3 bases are TGCAGTGCTAGAAAAAGGGCCCACCCCAACGAGCAGTACTTC.

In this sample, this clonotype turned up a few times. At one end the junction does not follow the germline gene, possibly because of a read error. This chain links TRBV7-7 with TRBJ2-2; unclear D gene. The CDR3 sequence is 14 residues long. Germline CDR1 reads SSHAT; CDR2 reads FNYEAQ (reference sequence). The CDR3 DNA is TGTGCTAGCAGCTTAGTCTCGAACACCGGGGAGCTGTTTTTT. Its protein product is CASSLVSNTGELFF.

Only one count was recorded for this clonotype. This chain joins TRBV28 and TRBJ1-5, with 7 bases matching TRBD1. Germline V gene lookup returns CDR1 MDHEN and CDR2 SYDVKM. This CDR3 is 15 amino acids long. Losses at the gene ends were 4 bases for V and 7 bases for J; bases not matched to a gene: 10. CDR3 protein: CASSSQRQGGQPQHF. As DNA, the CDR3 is TGTGCCAGCAGTTCACAAAGACAGGGAGGACAGCCCCAGCATTTT.

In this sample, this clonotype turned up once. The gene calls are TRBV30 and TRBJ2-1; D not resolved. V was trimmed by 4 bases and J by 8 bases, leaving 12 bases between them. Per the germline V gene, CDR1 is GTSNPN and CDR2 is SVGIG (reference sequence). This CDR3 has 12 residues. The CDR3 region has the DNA TGTGCCTGGACTAGGGATTATGATGAGCAGTTCTTC. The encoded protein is CAWTRDYDEQFF.

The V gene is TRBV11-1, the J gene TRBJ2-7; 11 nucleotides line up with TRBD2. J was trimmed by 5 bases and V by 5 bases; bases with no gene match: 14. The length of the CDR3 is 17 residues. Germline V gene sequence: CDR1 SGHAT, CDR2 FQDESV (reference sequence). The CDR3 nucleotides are TGTGCCAGCAGCCCCCGCCTTACTAGCGGGAGACCCCACGAGCAGTACTTC. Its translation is CASSPRLTSGRPHEQYF.

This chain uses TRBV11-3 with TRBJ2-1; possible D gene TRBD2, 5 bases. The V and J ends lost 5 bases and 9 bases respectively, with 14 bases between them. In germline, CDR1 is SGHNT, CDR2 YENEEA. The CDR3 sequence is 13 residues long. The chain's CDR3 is CASSQELVGEQFF. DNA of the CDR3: TGTGCCAGCAGCCAAGAACTAGTAGGTGAGCAGTTCTTC.